The present TCR beta chain was sequenced within a study of blood T cell repertoires in COVID-19 (dated by TCRdb to between 2020 and 2021). Regarding the study in general: Collaborator samples came from the United States, Italy and Spain and covered acute and convalescent phases of COVID-19. The material from the prospective study consisted of cDNA or gDNA derived from T cells, B-cell-depleted T cells, or PBMCs. The dataset comprised deeply sampled blood TCRbeta repertoires from subjects exposed to, actively infected with, or recovered from COVID-19. The repertoires were released in a freely available public database intended as a resource for research on the immune response to SARS-CoV-2. The samples were drawn from the first 160 participants of the ongoing ImmuneRACE study and from 950 to 1,500 subjects provided by 6 global collaborators. A de-identified subject ID, COVID-19 status, age in years and sex were almost always included in the sample metadata. Where available, HLA class I and class II types were taken from metadata supplied by the sample provider and were not determined by assay-based typing. What the authors observed across the whole study: The quantity of clinical and demographic metadata differed by source and by participant and was supplied without curation.

The junction shows trimming of 2 bases on V and 5 bases on J, plus 9 bases between the germline ends. The CDR3 covers 13 residues, taking in both the cysteine and the phenylalanine. This entry keeps only the CDR3 DNA: 39 bases, framed from base 1. The germline V gene specifies MDHEN as CDR1 and SYDVKM as CDR2. TCRbeta CDR3 regions were amplified from genomic DNA by means of the immunoSEQ Assay, a bias-controlled multiplex PCR. The published analysis was carried out like this. The number of nucleated cells in each sample was estimated from the amplification of reference gene primers within the assay. To quantify the absolute abundance of each unique TCRbeta CDR3 rearrangement, sequence reads were collapsed and filtered. For each sample, productive Simpson clonality was calculated as the square root of Simpson's diversity index across productive rearrangements. Imported from immuneACCESS, the table was reduced by TCRdb to in-frame sequences with V and J called. These copies leave out some clones; in studies compared against another copy, an unresolved V gene accounts for under half, and the cause of the remainder is not known. The DNA gave D and trimming, while V, J and clone size come from that table. The sample table records over 450,000 clones; about 88% of these occur just once. The ten largest make up roughly 7.4% of the sample.

In Seattle, one collaborating source enrolled patients while the infection was active and tracked those patients longitudinally over the course of disease. Whole blood was collected in K2EDTA tubes by collaborating institutions according to the institutions' own protocols. For TCRbeta analysis, collaborators shipped samples as frozen whole blood, isolated PBMCs, or DNA extracted from either of those sample types. Regarding this clone: Its antigen is unknown. No per-base quality is available; no much larger clone lies one base away.

The clonotype originates from a woman between 50 and 59 years old with COVID-19, enrolled during active disease. The chain employs TRBV28 and TRBJ2-5; no D segment can be confidently identified. Specimen: peripheral blood. The CDR3 is CASSLNLGETQYF. The nucleotide sequence reads as follows: TGTGCCAGCAGTTTAAATCTCGGGGAGACCCAGTACTTC.